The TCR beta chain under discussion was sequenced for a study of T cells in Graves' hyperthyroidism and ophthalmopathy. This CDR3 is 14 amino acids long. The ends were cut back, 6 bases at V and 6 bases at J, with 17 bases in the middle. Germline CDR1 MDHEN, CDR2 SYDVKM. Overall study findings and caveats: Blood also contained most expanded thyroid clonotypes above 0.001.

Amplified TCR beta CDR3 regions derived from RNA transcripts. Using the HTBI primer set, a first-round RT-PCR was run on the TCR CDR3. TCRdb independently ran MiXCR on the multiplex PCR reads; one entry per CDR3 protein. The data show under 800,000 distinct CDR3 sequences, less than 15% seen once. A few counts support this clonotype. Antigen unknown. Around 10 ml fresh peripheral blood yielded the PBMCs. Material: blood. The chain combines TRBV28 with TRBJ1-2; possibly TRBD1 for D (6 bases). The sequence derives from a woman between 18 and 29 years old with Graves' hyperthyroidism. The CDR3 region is CASSLGGAPDGYTF. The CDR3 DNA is TGTGCCAGCAGCCTCGGGGGGGCGCCGGATGGCTACACCTTC.